This TCR beta chain was sequenced in a study of control samples from healthy donors and cancer patients. Method: immunoSEQ multiplex PCR; TCRdb's copy keeps in-frame clones and lacks some. In the table there are 90,000 to 150,000 clones, around 92% of which are singletons. Germline V gene sequence: CDR1 SGHDT, CDR2 YYEEEE. This CDR3 region has 14 residues. Trimming removed 4 bases at V and 3 bases at J, with 13 bases between. The gene calls are TRBV5-6 and TRBJ1-1, with D perhaps matching TRBD1 (6 bases). The sequence was collected from a man in his fifties in good health. The sample comprised blood. The CDR3 loop reads CASSPTNRDTEAFF. The CDR3 DNA reads as TGTGCCAGCAGCCCTACTAACAGGGACACTGAAGCTTTCTTT.